This T cell receptor (beta chain) was found in a study of beta chain features in type 1 diabetes. General observations from the study: Lower insertion and higher deletion counts appeared at VDJ junctions in type 1 diabetes patients.

The authors reverse transcribed all of the isolated RNA, so sequencing captured expressed TCRB transcripts. Clones were read by immunoSEQ multiplex PCR, and TCRdb kept only the in-frame ones, dropping some. Of 350,000 or so clones in the sample, around 19% were seen once. Sorting of CD4+ naive, central memory, regulatory and stem cell-like memory cells was performed via CD45RO/CCR7/CD25/CD127/CD95/CD27. Sorting gave populations that all exceeded 95% purity. Germline V gives CDR1 LGHNT, CDR2 FRNRAP. V shed 9 bases and J 6 bases; nucleotides not matched to a gene: 11. This CDR3 region has 15 residues. This clone was seen only a few times. What it binds is not known.

The receptor comes from a woman under 30 in good health. The sample comprised naive CD4+ T cells from blood. The chain has TRBV12-5 and TRBJ2-2; TRBD1 agrees at 9 bases. The CDR3 region is CASRGQGMVAGELFF. Written as DNA, the CDR3 is TGTGCTAGCCGAGGACAGGGGATGGTGGCCGGGGAGCTGTTTTTT.